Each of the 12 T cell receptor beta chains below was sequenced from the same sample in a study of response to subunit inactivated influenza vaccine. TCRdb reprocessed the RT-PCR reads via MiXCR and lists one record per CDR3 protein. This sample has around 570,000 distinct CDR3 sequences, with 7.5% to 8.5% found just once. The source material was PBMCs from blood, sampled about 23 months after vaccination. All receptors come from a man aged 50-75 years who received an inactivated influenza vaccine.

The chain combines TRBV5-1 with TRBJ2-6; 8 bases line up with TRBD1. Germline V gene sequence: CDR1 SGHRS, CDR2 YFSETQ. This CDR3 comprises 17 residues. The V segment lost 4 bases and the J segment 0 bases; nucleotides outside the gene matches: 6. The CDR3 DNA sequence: TGCGCCAGCAGCCTGGACAGGGCCTTCTCTGGGGCCAACGTCCTGACTTTC. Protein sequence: CASSLDRAFSGANVLTF.

CDR3 loop: CASSFGGELAKNIQYF. In DNA, the CDR3 is TGTGCCAGCAGTTTCGGGGGCGAACTAGCCAAAAACATTCAGTACTTC. This chain joins TRBV28 and TRBJ2-4; D is perhaps TRBD1 or TRBD2 (6 bases each). Trimming stripped 3 bases from V and 0 bases from J, with 12 bases between. CDR1 and CDR2 from the germline V gene are MDHEN and SYDVKM. CDR3 size: 16 residues.

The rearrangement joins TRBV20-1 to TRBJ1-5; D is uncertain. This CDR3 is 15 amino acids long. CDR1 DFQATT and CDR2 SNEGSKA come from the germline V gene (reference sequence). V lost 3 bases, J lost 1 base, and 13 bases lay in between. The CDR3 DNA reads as TGCAGTGCTAGTCCCCCGGTACCCAGCAATCAGCCCCAGCATTTT. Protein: CSASPPVPSNQPQHF.

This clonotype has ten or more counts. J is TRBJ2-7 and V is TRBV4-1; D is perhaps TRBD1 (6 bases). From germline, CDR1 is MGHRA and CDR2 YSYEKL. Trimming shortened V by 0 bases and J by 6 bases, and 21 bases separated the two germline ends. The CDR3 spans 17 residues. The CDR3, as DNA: TGCGCCAGCAGCCAAGATCTGGGCAGGGGCACAACTAGCGAGCAGTACTTC. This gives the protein CASSQDLGRGTTSEQYF.

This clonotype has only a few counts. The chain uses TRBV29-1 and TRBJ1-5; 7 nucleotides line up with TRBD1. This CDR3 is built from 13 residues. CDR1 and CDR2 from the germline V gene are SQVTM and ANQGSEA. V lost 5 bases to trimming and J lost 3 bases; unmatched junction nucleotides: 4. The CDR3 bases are TGCAGCGTTCGACAGGGACCCAATCAGCCCCAGCATTTT. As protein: CSVRQGPNQPQHF.

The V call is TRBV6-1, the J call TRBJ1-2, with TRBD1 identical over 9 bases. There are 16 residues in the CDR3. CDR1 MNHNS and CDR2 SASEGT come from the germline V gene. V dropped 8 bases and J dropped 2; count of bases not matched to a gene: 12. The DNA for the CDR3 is TGTGCCAGCCATAACTCCGGGACAGGGAGGAACTATGGCTACACCTTC. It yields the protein CASHNSGTGRNYGYTF.

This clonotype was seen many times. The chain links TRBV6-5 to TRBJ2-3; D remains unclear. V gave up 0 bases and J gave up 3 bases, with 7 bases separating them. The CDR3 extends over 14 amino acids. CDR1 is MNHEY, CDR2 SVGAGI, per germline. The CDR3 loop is CASSYSHGTDTQYF. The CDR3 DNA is TGTGCCAGCAGTTACTCGCACGGGACAGATACGCAGTATTTT.

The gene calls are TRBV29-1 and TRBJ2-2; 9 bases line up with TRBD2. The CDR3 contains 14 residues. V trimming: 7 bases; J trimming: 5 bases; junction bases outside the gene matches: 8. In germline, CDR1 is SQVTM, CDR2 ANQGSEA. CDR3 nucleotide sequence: TGCAGCGCAGGGCGGGGGGGCCCTACCGGGGAGCTGTTTTTT. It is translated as CSAGRGGPTGELFF.

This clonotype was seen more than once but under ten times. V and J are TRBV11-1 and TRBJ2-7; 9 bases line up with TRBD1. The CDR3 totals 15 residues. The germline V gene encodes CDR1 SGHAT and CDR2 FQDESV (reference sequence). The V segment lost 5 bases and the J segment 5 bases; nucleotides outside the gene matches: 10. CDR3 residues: CASSQDRGALNEQYF. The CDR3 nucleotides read TGTGCCAGCAGCCAGGACAGGGGAGCCTTGAACGAGCAGTACTTC.

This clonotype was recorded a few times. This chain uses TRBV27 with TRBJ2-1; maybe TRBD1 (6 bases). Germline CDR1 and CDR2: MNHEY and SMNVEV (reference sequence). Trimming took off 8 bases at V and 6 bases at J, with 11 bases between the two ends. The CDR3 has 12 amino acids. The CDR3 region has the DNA TGTGCCAGCGAGTCAGGGGTCAATGAGCAGTTCTTC. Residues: CASESGVNEQFF.

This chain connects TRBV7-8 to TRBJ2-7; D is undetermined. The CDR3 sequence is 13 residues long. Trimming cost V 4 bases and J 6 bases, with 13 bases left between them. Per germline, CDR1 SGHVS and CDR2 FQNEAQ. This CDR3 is CASSYIRGSEQYF. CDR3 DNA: TGTGCCAGCAGCTACATCCGAGGCAGCGAGCAGTACTTC.

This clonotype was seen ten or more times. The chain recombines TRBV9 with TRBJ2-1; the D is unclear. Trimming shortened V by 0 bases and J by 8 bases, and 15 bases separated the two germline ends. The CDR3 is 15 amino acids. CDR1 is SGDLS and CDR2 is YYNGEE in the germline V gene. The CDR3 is CASSVDLTRYYEQFF. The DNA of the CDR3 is TGTGCCAGCAGCGTAGATCTTACCCGTTACTATGAGCAGTTCTTC.